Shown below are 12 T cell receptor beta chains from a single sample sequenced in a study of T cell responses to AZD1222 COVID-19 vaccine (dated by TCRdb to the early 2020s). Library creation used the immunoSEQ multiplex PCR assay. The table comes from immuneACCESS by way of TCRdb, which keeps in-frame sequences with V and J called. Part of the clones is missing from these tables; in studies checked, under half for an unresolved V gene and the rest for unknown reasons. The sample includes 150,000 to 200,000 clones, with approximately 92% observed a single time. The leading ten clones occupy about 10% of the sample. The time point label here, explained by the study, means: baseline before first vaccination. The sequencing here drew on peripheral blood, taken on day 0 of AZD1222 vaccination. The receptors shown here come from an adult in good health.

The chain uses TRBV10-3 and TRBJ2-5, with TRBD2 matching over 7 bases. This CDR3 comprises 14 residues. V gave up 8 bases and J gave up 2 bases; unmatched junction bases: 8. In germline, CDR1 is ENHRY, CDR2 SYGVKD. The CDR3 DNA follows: TGTGCCATCGGGGGGGGTTCGGCTCAAGAGACCCAGTACTTC. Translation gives CAIGGGSAQETQYF.

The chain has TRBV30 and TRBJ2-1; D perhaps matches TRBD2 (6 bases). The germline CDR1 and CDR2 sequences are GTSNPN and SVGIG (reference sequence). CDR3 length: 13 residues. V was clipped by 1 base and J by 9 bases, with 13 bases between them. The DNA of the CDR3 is TGTGCCTGGAGTGCCCGACTAGGCGGTGAGCAGTTCTTC. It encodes CAWSARLGGEQFF.

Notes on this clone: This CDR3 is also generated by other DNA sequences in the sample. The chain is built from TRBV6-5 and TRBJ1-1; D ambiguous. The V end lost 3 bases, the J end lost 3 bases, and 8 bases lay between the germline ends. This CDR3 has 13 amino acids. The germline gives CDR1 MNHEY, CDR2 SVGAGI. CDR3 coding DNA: TGTGCCAGCAGTTATTCAGGATACACTGAAGCTTTCTTT. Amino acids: CASSYSGYTEAFF.

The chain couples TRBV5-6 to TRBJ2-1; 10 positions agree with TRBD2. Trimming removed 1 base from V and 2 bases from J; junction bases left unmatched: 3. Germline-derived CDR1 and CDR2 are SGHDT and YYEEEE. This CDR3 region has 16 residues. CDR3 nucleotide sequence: TGTGCCAGCAGCTTGTTAGCGGGAGGAACCTACAATGAGCAGTTCTTC. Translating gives CASSLLAGGTYNEQFF.

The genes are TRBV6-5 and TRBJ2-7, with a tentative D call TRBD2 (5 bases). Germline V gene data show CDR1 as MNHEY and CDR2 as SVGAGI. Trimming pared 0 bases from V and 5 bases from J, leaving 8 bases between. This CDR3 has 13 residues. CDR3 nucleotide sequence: TGTGCCAGCAGTTACTCGCTCGGGGACGAGCAGTACTTC. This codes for CASSYSLGDEQYF.

The CDR3 DNA is TGCGCCAGCATCGAAGGGGACAGGCAGTTCTTC. It codes for CASIEGDRQFF. This rearrangement joins TRBV5-1 to TRBJ2-1; 7 bases are a match to TRBD1. J gave up 12 bases and V 6 bases, and 6 bases lay outside the gene matches. Germline V gene sequence: CDR1 SGHRS, CDR2 YFSETQ. The CDR3 consists of 11 residues.

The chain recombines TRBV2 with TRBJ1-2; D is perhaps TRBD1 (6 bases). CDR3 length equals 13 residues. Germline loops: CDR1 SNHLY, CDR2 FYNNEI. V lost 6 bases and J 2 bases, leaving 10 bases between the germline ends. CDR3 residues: CASRPDRNYGYTF. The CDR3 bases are TGTGCCAGCAGGCCGGACAGAAACTATGGCTACACCTTC. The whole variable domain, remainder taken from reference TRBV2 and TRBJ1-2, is EPEVTQTPSHQVTQMGQEVILRCVPISNHLYFYWYRQILGQKVEFLVSFYNNEISEKSEIFDDQFSVERPDGSNFTLKIRSTKLEDSAMYFCASRPDRNYGYTFGSGTRLTVV.

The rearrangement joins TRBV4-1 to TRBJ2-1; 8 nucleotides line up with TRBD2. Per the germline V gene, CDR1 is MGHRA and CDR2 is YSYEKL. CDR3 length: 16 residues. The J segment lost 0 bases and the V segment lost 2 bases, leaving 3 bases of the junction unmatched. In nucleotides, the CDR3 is TGCGCCAGCAGCCAAATACTAGCGGTCTCCTACAATGAGCAGTTCTTC. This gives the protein CASSQILAVSYNEQFF.

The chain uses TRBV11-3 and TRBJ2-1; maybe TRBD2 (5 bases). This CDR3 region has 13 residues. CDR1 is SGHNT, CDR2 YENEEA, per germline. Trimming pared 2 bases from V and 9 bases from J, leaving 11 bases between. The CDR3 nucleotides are TGTGCCAGCAGCTTATTAGGGCGGGTTGAGCAGTTCTTC. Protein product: CASSLLGRVEQFF.

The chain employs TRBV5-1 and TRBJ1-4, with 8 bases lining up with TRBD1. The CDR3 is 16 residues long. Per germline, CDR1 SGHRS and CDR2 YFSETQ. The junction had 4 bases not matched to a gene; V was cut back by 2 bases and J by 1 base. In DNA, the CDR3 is TGCGCCAGCAGCTTACAGACAGGGGTAACTAATGAAAAACTGTTTTTT. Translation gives CASSLQTGVTNEKLFF.

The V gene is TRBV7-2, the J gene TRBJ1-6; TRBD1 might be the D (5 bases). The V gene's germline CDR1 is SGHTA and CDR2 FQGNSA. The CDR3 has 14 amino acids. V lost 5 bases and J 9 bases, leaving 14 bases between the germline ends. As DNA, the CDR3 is TGTGCCAGCAGCCCCGGGGGAAGGATTTCACCCCTCCACTTT. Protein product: CASSPGGRISPLHF.

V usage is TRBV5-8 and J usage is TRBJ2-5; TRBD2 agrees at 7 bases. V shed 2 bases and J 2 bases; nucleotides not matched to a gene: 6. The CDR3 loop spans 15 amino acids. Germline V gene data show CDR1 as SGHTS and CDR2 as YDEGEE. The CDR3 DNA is TGTGCCAGCAGCTTCAACTTGGGGGGGCAAGAGACCCAGTACTTC. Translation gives CASSFNLGGQETQYF.